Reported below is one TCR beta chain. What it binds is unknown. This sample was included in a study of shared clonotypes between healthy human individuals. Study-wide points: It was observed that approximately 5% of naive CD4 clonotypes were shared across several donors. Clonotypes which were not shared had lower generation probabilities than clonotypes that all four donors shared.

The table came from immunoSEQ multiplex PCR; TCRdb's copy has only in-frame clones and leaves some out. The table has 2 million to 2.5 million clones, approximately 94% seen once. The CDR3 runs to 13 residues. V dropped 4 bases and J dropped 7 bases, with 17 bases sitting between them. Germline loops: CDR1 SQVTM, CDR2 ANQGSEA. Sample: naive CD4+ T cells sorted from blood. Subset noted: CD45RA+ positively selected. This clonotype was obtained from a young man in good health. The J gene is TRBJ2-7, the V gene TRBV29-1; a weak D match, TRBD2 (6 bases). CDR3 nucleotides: TGCAGCGTTGGCGAGACCGGGAGAGGGGAGCAGTACTTC. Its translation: CSVGETGRGEQYF.